These T cell receptor beta chains were read from a single sample in a study of cytomegalovirus exposure and HLA in healthy donors. Profiled with immunoSEQ multiplex PCR; TCRdb holds only in-frame clones, not every one. The table lists 20,000 to 25,000 clones. The sequenced sample consisted of PBMCs. The receptors stem from a male donor in good health and CMV-seropositive. CDR3s include the opening cysteine and the closing phenylalanine or tryptophan. Each record gives: V gene, CDR3 length, D gene, J gene, CDR3 DNA, CDR3 protein. A D gene is named only where the DNA matches it firmly.

v_call: TRBV5-4
cdr3_length: 12
d_call: TRBD1
j_call: TRBJ1-2
cdr3_nt: TGTGCCAGCACCATTCCGGGACAGGGGTTCACCTTC
cdr3_aa: CASTIPGQGFTF

v_call: TRBV6-6
cdr3_length: 15
d_call: .
j_call: TRBJ2-7
cdr3_nt: TGTGCCAGCAGTTACTCGAGGACAAAGACCTACGAGCAGTACTTC
cdr3_aa: CASSYSRTKTYEQYF

v_call: TRBV2
cdr3_length: 16
d_call: .
j_call: TRBJ2-7
cdr3_nt: TGTGCCAGCAGAAGCTCCGGGGATAGAAGAACTAACGAGCAGTACTTC
cdr3_aa: CASRSSGDRRTNEQYF

v_call: TRBV28
cdr3_length: 14
d_call: TRBD2
j_call: TRBJ2-7
cdr3_nt: TGTGCCAGCCTTGCGTCGGGACTAGCGGGCGAGCAGTACTTC
cdr3_aa: CASLASGLAGEQYF

v_call: TRBV28
cdr3_length: 14
d_call: .
j_call: TRBJ2-7
cdr3_nt: TGTGCCAGCAGTCCCCCATCATGGGCCAACGAGCAGTACTTC
cdr3_aa: CASSPPSWANEQYF

v_call: TRBV5-1
cdr3_length: 15
d_call: .
j_call: TRBJ1-5
cdr3_nt: TGCGCCAGCAGCGCGGGGCAGGGTGAGGATCAGCCCCAGCATTTT
cdr3_aa: CASSAGQGEDQPQHF

v_call: TRBV27
cdr3_length: 15
d_call: TRBD1
j_call: TRBJ2-7
cdr3_nt: TGTGCCAGCAGTTTATCTGGACAGGGTAACCACGAGCAGTACTTC
cdr3_aa: CASSLSGQGNHEQYF

v_call: TRBV7-3
cdr3_length: 16
d_call: TRBD2
j_call: TRBJ2-5
cdr3_nt: TGTGCCAGCAGCCTCGGGACTAGCCTTTCCCAAGAGACCCAGTACTTC
cdr3_aa: CASSLGTSLSQETQYF

v_call: TRBV5-4
cdr3_length: 15
d_call: TRBD1
j_call: TRBJ2-4
cdr3_nt: TGTGCCAGCAGCTTACAGGGGGCGGCCAAAAACATTCAGTACTTC
cdr3_aa: CASSLQGAAKNIQYF

v_call: TRBV4-1
cdr3_length: 14
d_call: .
j_call: TRBJ1-2
cdr3_nt: TGCGCCAGCAGCCAAGATAGAGGAAACTATGGCTACACCTTC
cdr3_aa: CASSQDRGNYGYTF

v_call: TRBV4-1
cdr3_length: 20
d_call: TRBD2
j_call: TRBJ2-1
cdr3_nt: TGCGCCAGCAGCCAAGCGACGTCGGGGTCCGGGACTAGGTCCGACAATGAGCAGTTCTTC
cdr3_aa: CASSQATSGSGTRSDNEQFF

v_call: TRBV6-1
cdr3_length: 15
d_call: .
j_call: TRBJ1-5
cdr3_nt: TGTGCCAGCAGTATGGGGACAATTCGGGATCAGCCCCAGCATTTT
cdr3_aa: CASSMGTIRDQPQHF

v_call: TRBV7-9
cdr3_length: 13
d_call: TRBD2
j_call: TRBJ2-7
cdr3_nt: TGTGCCAGCAGCCCGGGGGGGGCCTACGAGCAGTACTTC
cdr3_aa: CASSPGGAYEQYF

v_call: TRBV4-3
cdr3_length: 16
d_call: TRBD1
j_call: TRBJ2-7
cdr3_nt: TGCGCCAGCAGCCAAGAGGGGCAGGGGGCATCCTACGAGCAGTACTTC
cdr3_aa: CASSQEGQGASYEQYF

v_call: TRBV19
cdr3_length: 16
d_call: .
j_call: TRBJ2-6
cdr3_nt: TGTGCCAGTAGTATAGTTCGGGGGGCCGGGGCCAACGTCCTGACTTTC
cdr3_aa: CASSIVRGAGANVLTF

v_call: TRBV20-1
cdr3_length: 11
d_call: .
j_call: TRBJ1-1
cdr3_nt: TGCAGTGTCGCTGGGAGGACTGAAGCTTTCTTT
cdr3_aa: CSVAGRTEAFF

v_call: TRBV5-1
cdr3_length: 15
d_call: TRBD1
j_call: TRBJ2-4
cdr3_nt: TGCGCCAGCAGCTTATTTCGGACAGGGACAAACATTCAGTACTTC
cdr3_aa: CASSLFRTGTNIQYF

v_call: TRBV28
cdr3_length: 13
d_call: .
j_call: TRBJ1-1
cdr3_nt: TGTGCCAGCAGTCACCAGGGGAACACTGAAGCTTTCTTT
cdr3_aa: CASSHQGNTEAFF

v_call: TRBV4-3
cdr3_length: 18
d_call: TRBD1
j_call: TRBJ2-3
cdr3_nt: TGCGCCAGCAGCCAAGAAGACAGGGGGCGCGTCCACACAGATACGCAGTATTTT
cdr3_aa: CASSQEDRGRVHTDTQYF

v_call: TRBV6-5
cdr3_length: 13
d_call: .
j_call: TRBJ2-1
cdr3_nt: TGTGCCAGCAGTTATAGGAGAAACAATGAGCAGTTCTTC
cdr3_aa: CASSYRRNNEQFF

v_call: TRBV28
cdr3_length: 18
d_call: TRBD2
j_call: TRBJ2-5
cdr3_nt: TGTGCCAGCAGCTCAGCCCCGGGACTAGCGGGAGTGGTGGGGACCCAGTACTTC
cdr3_aa: CASSSAPGLAGVVGTQYF

v_call: TRBV2
cdr3_length: 15
d_call: .
j_call: TRBJ2-1
cdr3_nt: TGTGCCAGCCTGGGAGTGCGGCAAAAATACAATGAGCAGTTCTTC
cdr3_aa: CASLGVRQKYNEQFF

v_call: TRBV6-1
cdr3_length: 16
d_call: TRBD1
j_call: TRBJ2-7
cdr3_nt: TGTGCCAGCAGTGGATTGGGACAGGATAGCTCCTACGAGCAGTACTTC
cdr3_aa: CASSGLGQDSSYEQYF

v_call: TRBV6-1
cdr3_length: 17
d_call: TRBD1
j_call: TRBJ1-1
cdr3_nt: TGTGCCAGCAGTGACAGTGGGACAGGGGGCGAGAACACTGAAGCTTTCTTT
cdr3_aa: CASSDSGTGGENTEAFF

v_call: TRBV30
cdr3_length: 12
d_call: .
j_call: TRBJ1-2
cdr3_nt: TGTGCCTGGAGTATAGGAGGGTATGGCTACACCTTC
cdr3_aa: CAWSIGGYGYTF

v_call: TRBV5-1
cdr3_length: 14
d_call: .
j_call: TRBJ2-1
cdr3_nt: TGCGCCAGCAGCTTGGGACTTAAATGGGATGAGCAGTTCTTC
cdr3_aa: CASSLGLKWDEQFF

v_call: TRBV29-1
cdr3_length: 12
d_call: .
j_call: TRBJ2-2
cdr3_nt: TGCAGCGTTGCCGCGAACACCGGGGAGCTGTTTTTT
cdr3_aa: CSVAANTGELFF

v_call: TRBV6-1
cdr3_length: 14
d_call: TRBD2
j_call: TRBJ2-2
cdr3_nt: TGTGCCAGCCGACTAGCGGGGGCGAGTGGGGAGCTGTTTTTT
cdr3_aa: CASRLAGASGELFF

v_call: TRBV5-1
cdr3_length: 19
d_call: TRBD2
j_call: TRBJ2-1
cdr3_nt: TGCGCCAGCAGCCCCCCAACTAGCGGGGGGGCGGGCTCCGACAATGAGCAGTTCTTC
cdr3_aa: CASSPPTSGGAGSDNEQFF

v_call: TRBV7-2
cdr3_length: 15
d_call: TRBD2
j_call: TRBJ2-7
cdr3_nt: TGTGCCAGCAGCTTAGATAGCGGGAGTTCCTACGAGCAGTACTTC
cdr3_aa: CASSLDSGSSYEQYF

v_call: TRBV5-1
cdr3_length: 14
d_call: TRBD1
j_call: TRBJ2-2
cdr3_nt: TGCGCCAGCAGCTGGACAGGGGGCTACGGGGAGCTGTTTTTT
cdr3_aa: CASSWTGGYGELFF

v_call: TRBV30
cdr3_length: 15
d_call: .
j_call: TRBJ2-3
cdr3_nt: TGTGCCTGGAGCTCTAACATAGGGGGCACAGATACGCAGTATTTT
cdr3_aa: CAWSSNIGGTDTQYF

v_call: TRBV4-3
cdr3_length: 14
d_call: .
j_call: TRBJ2-1
cdr3_nt: TGCGCCAGCGGACCCTCTAGGGGGGGTAATGAGCAGTTCTTC
cdr3_aa: CASGPSRGGNEQFF

v_call: TRBV5-1
cdr3_length: 15
d_call: .
j_call: TRBJ1-5
cdr3_nt: TGCGCCAGCAGCTTGGGACTGAATAGCAATCAGCCCCAGCATTTT
cdr3_aa: CASSLGLNSNQPQHF

v_call: TRBV7-9
cdr3_length: 12
d_call: .
j_call: TRBJ2-2
cdr3_nt: TGTGCCAGCAGCTTCTACACCGGGGAGCTGTTTTTT
cdr3_aa: CASSFYTGELFF

v_call: TRBV28
cdr3_length: 15
d_call: TRBD1
j_call: TRBJ1-5
cdr3_nt: TGTGCCAGCACCCCCGGGACAGGGGGCAATCAGCCCCAGCATTTT
cdr3_aa: CASTPGTGGNQPQHF

v_call: TRBV5-1
cdr3_length: 14
d_call: .
j_call: TRBJ1-4
cdr3_nt: TGCGCCAGCAGCCCGGGGGGGGCAAATGAAAAACTGTTTTTT
cdr3_aa: CASSPGGANEKLFF

v_call: TRBV7-2
cdr3_length: 16
d_call: .
j_call: TRBJ1-2
cdr3_nt: TGTGCCAGCAGTTTGGGGGGGACCCCAAGGAACTATGGCTACACCTTC
cdr3_aa: CASSLGGTPRNYGYTF

v_call: TRBV5-1
cdr3_length: 14
d_call: .
j_call: TRBJ2-7
cdr3_nt: TGCGCCAGCAGCTTGTACAGAGGGAACGACGAGCAGTACTTC
cdr3_aa: CASSLYRGNDEQYF

v_call: TRBV19
cdr3_length: 17
d_call: TRBD1
j_call: TRBJ1-1
cdr3_nt: TGTGCCAGTAACGCTAACATCCAGGGGGCAGGGAACACTGAAGCTTTCTTT
cdr3_aa: CASNANIQGAGNTEAFF

v_call: TRBV30
cdr3_length: 12
d_call: TRBD1
j_call: TRBJ2-7
cdr3_nt: TGTGCCTGTACAGGGGCCTCCTACGAGCAGTACTTC
cdr3_aa: CACTGASYEQYF

v_call: TRBV6-5
cdr3_length: 15
d_call: .
j_call: TRBJ2-7
cdr3_nt: TGTGCCAGCAGTTACACAGGATCTAACTCCTACGAGCAGTACTTC
cdr3_aa: CASSYTGSNSYEQYF

v_call: TRBV30
cdr3_length: 16
d_call: .
j_call: TRBJ1-5
cdr3_nt: TGTGCCTGGAGTGTACTAGACCCCAATAGCAATCAGCCCCAGCATTTT
cdr3_aa: CAWSVLDPNSNQPQHF

v_call: TRBV19
cdr3_length: 14
d_call: .
j_call: TRBJ2-1
cdr3_nt: TGTGCCAGTAGACAAAGGGAGATCTACAATGAGCAGTTCTTC
cdr3_aa: CASRQREIYNEQFF

v_call: TRBV19
cdr3_length: 14
d_call: TRBD1
j_call: TRBJ2-7
cdr3_nt: TGTGCCAGTAAAGAGACAGGGGGCTCCTACGAGCAGTACTTC
cdr3_aa: CASKETGGSYEQYF

v_call: TRBV5-6
cdr3_length: 14
d_call: TRBD2
j_call: TRBJ2-7
cdr3_nt: TGTGCCAGCAGCTGGCGGACTAGTACCTACGAGCAGTACTTC
cdr3_aa: CASSWRTSTYEQYF

v_call: TRBV18
cdr3_length: 15
d_call: .
j_call: TRBJ1-1
cdr3_nt: TGTGCCAGCTCACCACTTCAGGAACAGAACACTGAAGCTTTCTTT
cdr3_aa: CASSPLQEQNTEAFF

v_call: TRBV19
cdr3_length: 18
d_call: TRBD1
j_call: TRBJ1-5
cdr3_nt: TGTGCCAGTAGTAGCTGGACAGGGGGCAAAGCTAGCAATCAGCCCCAGCATTTT
cdr3_aa: CASSSWTGGKASNQPQHF

v_call: TRBV6-5
cdr3_length: 14
d_call: .
j_call: TRBJ2-7
cdr3_nt: TGTGCCAGCAGTTATAGCGGAGACGACTACGAGCAGTACTTC
cdr3_aa: CASSYSGDDYEQYF